A selection of T cell receptor beta chains follows, all from one sample in a study of identical twins. TCRdb fed the 5' RACE reads into MiXCR, producing one record per CDR3 protein. Of some 250,000 distinct CDR3 sequences detected, roughly 13% appear once; the ten largest clones hold 3.5% to 5%. These data were also filed under a second study, of yellow fever vaccine responses in identical twins.

Sequencing was done on a sample of memory (CD45RO+) T cells sorted from blood. All receptors come from a woman aged 18-30 years in good health. Each CDR3 is given with its conserved first and last residue. D genes are given only for firm matches. Rows give clone size only sometimes, using once, few, many, or a class for an expanded clone.

d_call clone_size j_call v_call cdr3_nt cdr3_aa
NA few TRBJ2-7 TRBV29-1 TGCAGCGTTTTACTCCGCCGTGGGTCTGAGCAGTACTTC CSVLLRRGSEQYF
TRBD2 many TRBJ2-1 TRBV5-1 TGCGCCAGCATCGGTGCGGGAGTCCTTGGAGAAGAGCAGTTCTTC CASIGAGVLGEEQFF
TRBD1 NA TRBJ1-6 TRBV28 TGTGCCAGCAGGTATCTTCGTACAGGGGAGGCATATTCACCCCTCCACTTT CASRYLRTGEAYSPLHF
NA few TRBJ1-2 TRBV6-1 TGTGCTTCGAGGGAGGGTGGCGGCTACACCTTC CASREGGGYTF
NA many TRBJ2-3 TRBV29-1 TGCAGCGTTGGAAGGGGTCCAGATACGCAGTATTTT CSVGRGPDTQYF
TRBD1 NA TRBJ2-7 TRBV5-1 TGCGCCAGCAGACGGACAGGGGGCCGATTGGGGAGTAACGAGCAGTACTTC CASRRTGGRLGSNEQYF
NA few TRBJ2-1 TRBV18 TGTGCCAGCTCACCACTAGCGGAACTGTACAATGAGCAGTTCTTC CASSPLAELYNEQFF
TRBD2 NA TRBJ2-3 TRBV7-3 TGTGCCAGCAGCTTGGGTAGCGGGGTACAGGCAGATACGCAGTATTTT CASSLGSGVQADTQYF
NA many TRBJ2-7 TRBV27 TGTGCCAGCAGTTTATCCCGGGACTCCCTAAGCTCCTACGAGCAGTACTTC CASSLSRDSLSSYEQYF
NA many TRBJ2-7 TRBV5-1 TGCGCCAGCAGGCTTAGCTCCTACGAGCAGTACTTC CASRLSSYEQYF
NA few TRBJ1-2 TRBV20-1 TGCAGTGCTAGAGATATATGGACGGACTATGGCTACACCTTC CSARDIWTDYGYTF
NA few TRBJ1-6 TRBV7-8 TGTGCCAGCAGTTCGGACAGAAATTATAATTCACCCCTCCACTTT CASSSDRNYNSPLHF
NA few TRBJ2-3 TRBV11-2 TGTGCCAGCAGCTTAGGGCCTGGGGAGGCAGATACGCAGTATTTT CASSLGPGEADTQYF
TRBD1 many TRBJ2-2 TRBV7-2 TGTGCCAGCAGTAAAGGGACAGGGGCGTACGGGGAGCTGTTTTTT CASSKGTGAYGELFF
TRBD2 NA TRBJ2-7 TRBV10-3 TGTGCCATCGGCCGGCGGGGCGGAGGACTAGCGGGCGACGAGCAGTACTTC CAIGRRGGGLAGDEQYF
TRBD2 NA TRBJ2-5 TRBV28 TGTGCCAGCACCCTCCCCCAAGGACTAGCGGGAGGAGGAAACCAAGAGACCCAGTACTTC CASTLPQGLAGGGNQETQYF
NA many TRBJ2-7 TRBV29-1 TGCAGCGTGATGAGGTCAACCGGGGCCTACGAGCAGTACTTC CSVMRSTGAYEQYF
TRBD2 many TRBJ2-1 TRBV4-3 TGCGCCAGCAGCCAAGATAGTAGCGGGAGGCCCCTAGACAATGAGCAGTTCTTC CASSQDSSGRPLDNEQFF
TRBD2 NA TRBJ2-1 TRBV7-8 TGTGCCAGCAGCTCCGCGACTAGCGGTGCCTACAATGAGCAGTTCTTC CASSSATSGAYNEQFF
NA NA TRBJ1-1 TRBV18 TGTGCCAGCTCCCTCAGCAGGGTGAATACTGAAGCTTTCTTT CASSLSRVNTEAFF
TRBD2 many TRBJ2-7 TRBV7-2 TGTGCCAGCAGCTCCTCCCGCGGGGGCTACGAGCAGTACTTC CASSSSRGGYEQYF
NA many TRBJ2-5 TRBV6-1 TGTGCCAGCAGTCCCCGACCAAATCAAGAGACCCAGTACTTC CASSPRPNQETQYF
TRBD1 NA TRBJ2-5 TRBV12-5 TGTGCTAGTGGTTTGTCGGGACAGGGGGCCGGAGAGACCCAGTACTTC CASGLSGQGAGETQYF